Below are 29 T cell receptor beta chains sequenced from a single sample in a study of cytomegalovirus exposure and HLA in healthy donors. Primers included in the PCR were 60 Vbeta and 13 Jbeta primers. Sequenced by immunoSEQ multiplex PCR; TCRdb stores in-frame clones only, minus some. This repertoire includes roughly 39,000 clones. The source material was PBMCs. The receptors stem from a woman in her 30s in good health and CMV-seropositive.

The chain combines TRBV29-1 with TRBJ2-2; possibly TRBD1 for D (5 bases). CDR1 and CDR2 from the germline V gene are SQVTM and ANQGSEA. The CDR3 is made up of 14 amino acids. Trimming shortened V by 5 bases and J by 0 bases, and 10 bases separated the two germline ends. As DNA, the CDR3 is TGCAGCGTTTCGGCAGGGACGAACACCGGGGAGCTGTTTTTT. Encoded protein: CSVSAGTNTGELFF.

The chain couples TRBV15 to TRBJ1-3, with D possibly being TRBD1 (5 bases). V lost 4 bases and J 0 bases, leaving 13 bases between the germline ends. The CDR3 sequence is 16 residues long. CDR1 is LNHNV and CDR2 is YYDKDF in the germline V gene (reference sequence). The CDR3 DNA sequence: TGTGCCACCAGCATAGACCGACAGAGCTCTGGAAACACCATATATTTT. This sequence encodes CATSIDRQSSGNTIYF.

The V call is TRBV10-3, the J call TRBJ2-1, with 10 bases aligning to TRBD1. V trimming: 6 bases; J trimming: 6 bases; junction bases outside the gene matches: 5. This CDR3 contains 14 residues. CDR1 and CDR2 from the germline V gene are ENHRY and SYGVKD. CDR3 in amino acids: CAIRGTGAGNEQFF. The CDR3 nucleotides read TGTGCCATCAGAGGGACAGGGGCCGGCAATGAGCAGTTCTTC.

In nucleotides, the CDR3 is TGTGCCAGCAGCCCCTCCTCCTATGGCTACACCTTC. It encodes CASSPSSYGYTF. This sequence joins TRBV14 and TRBJ1-2; D is unclear. CDR3 length equals 12 residues. The germline gives CDR1 SGHDN, CDR2 FVKESK. The V end was cut by 4 bases, the J end by 4 bases, with 7 bases between.

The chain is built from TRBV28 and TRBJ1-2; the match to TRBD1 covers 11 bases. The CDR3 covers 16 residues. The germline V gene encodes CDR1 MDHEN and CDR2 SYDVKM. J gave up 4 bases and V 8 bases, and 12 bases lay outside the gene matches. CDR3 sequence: CASSGAGQGGGYGYTF. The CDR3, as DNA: TGTGCCAGCTCTGGCGCGGGACAGGGGGGGGGCTATGGCTACACCTTC.

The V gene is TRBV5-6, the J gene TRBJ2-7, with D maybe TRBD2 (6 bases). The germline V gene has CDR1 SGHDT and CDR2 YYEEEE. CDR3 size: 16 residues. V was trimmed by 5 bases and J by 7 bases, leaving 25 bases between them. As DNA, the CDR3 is TGTGCCAGCAGACCACGTCGAGGCGGGGTTTACGGGGAGCAGTACTTC. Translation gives CASRPRRGGVYGEQYF.

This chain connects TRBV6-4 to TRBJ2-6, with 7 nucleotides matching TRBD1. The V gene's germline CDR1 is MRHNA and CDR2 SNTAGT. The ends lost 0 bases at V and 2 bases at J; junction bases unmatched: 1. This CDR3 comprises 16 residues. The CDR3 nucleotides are TGTGCCAGCAGTGACTCAAGGGGGCCTGGGGCCAACGTCCTGACTTTC. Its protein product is CASSDSRGPGANVLTF.

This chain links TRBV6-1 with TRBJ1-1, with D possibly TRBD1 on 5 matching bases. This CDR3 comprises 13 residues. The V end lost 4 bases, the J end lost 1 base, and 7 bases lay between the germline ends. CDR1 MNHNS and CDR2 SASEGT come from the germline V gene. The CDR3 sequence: CASSGGWNTEAFF. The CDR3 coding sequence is TGTGCCAGCAGTGGGGGCTGGAACACTGAAGCTTTCTTT.

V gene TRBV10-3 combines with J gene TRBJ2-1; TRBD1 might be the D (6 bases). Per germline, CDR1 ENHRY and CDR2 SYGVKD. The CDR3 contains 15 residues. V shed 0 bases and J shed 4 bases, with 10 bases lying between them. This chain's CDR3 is CAISESGTKYNEQFF. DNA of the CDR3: TGTGCCATCAGTGAGTCCGGGACAAAATACAATGAGCAGTTCTTC.

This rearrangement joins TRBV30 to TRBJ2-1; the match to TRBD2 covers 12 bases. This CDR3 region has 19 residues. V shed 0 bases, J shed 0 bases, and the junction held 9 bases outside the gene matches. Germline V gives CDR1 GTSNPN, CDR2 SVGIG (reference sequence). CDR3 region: CAWSVLLAGGPSSYNEQFF. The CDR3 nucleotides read TGTGCCTGGAGTGTACTACTAGCGGGGGGCCCGAGCTCCTACAATGAGCAGTTCTTC.

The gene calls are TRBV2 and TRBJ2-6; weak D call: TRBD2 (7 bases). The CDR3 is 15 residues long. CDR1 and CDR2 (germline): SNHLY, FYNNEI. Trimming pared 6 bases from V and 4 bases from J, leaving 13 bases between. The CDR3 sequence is CASRGGARGANVLTF. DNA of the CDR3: TGTGCCAGCAGGGGGGGGGCACGAGGGGCCAACGTCCTGACTTTC.

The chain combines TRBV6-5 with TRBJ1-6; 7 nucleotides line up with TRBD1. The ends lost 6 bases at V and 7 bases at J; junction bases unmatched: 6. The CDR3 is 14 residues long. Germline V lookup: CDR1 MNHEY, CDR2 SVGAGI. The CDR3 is CASSLDRENSPLHF. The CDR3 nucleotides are TGTGCCAGCAGCTTAGACAGGGAAAATTCACCCCTCCACTTT.

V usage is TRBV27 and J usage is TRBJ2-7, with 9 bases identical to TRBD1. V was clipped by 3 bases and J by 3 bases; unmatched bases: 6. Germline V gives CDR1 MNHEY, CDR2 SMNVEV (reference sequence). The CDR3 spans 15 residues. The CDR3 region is CASSFTGGTLYEQYF. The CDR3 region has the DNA TGTGCCAGCAGTTTCACAGGGGGCACCCTCTACGAGCAGTACTTC.

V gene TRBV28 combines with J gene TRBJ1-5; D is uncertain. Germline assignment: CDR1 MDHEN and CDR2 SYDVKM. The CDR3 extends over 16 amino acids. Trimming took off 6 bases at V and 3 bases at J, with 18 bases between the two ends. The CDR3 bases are TGTGCCAGCAGCCGACGGGTCGGGGTTGTCAATCAGCCCCAGCATTTT. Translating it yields CASSRRVGVVNQPQHF.

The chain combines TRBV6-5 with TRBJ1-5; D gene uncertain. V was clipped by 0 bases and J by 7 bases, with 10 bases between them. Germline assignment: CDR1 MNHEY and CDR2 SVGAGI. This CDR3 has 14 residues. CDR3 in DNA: TGTGCCAGCAGTTACTCGCCCTCTATCCAGCCCCAGCATTTT. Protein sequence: CASSYSPSIQPQHF.

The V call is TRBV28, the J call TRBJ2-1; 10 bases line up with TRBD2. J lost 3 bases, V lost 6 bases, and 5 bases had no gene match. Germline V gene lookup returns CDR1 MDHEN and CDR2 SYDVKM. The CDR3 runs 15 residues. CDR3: CASRRIAGGYNEQFF. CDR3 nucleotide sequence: TGTGCCAGCAGGCGTATAGCGGGGGGCTACAATGAGCAGTTCTTC.

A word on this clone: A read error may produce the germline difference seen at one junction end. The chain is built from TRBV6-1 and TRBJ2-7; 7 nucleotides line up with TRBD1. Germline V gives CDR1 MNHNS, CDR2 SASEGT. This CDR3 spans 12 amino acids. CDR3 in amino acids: CASRGNDRDSLF. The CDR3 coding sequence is TGTGCCAGCAGGGGGAATGACAGGGATTCCCTTTTC.

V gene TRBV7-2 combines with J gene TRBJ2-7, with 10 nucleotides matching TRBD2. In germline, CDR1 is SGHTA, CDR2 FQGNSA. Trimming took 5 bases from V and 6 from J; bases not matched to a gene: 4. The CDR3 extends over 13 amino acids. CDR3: CASSTRTSGEQYF. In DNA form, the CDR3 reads TGTGCCAGCAGCACCCGGACTAGCGGCGAGCAGTACTTC. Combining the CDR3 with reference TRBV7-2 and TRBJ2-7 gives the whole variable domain GAGVSQSPSNKVTEKGKDVELRCDPISGHTALYWYRQSLGQGLEFLIYFQGNSAPDKSGLPSDRFSAERTGGSVSTLTIQRTQQEDSAVYLCASSTRTSGEQYFGPGTRLTVT.

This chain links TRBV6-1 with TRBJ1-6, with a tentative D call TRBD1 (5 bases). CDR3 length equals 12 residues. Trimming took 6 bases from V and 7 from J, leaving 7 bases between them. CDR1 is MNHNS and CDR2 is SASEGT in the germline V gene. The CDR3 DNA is TGTGCCAGCAGGGACAACAATTCACCCCTCCACTTT. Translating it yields CASRDNNSPLHF.

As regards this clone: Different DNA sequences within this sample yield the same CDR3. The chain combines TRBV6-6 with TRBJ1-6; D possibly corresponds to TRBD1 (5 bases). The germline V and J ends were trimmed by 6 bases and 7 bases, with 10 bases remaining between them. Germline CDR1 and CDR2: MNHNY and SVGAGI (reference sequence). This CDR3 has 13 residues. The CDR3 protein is CASSRDRNSPLHF. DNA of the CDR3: TGTGCCAGCAGCCGCGACAGAAATTCACCCCTCCACTTT.

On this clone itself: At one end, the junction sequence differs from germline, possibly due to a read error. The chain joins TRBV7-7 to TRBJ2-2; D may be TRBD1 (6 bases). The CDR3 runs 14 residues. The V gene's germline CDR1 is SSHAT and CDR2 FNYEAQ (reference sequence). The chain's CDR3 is CASSLQGDTGELFF. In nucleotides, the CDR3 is TGTGCTAGCAGCTTACAGGGTGACACCGGGGAGCTGTTTTTT.

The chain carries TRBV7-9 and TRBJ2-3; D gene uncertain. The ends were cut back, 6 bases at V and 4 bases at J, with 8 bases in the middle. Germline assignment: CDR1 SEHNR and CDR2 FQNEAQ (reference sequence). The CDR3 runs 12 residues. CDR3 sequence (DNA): TGTGCCAGCAGGAACAACCCAGATACGCAGTATTTT. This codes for CASRNNPDTQYF.

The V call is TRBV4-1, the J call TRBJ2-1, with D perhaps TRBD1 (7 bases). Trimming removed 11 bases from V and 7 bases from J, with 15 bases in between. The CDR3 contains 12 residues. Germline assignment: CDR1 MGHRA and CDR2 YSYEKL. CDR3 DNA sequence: TGCGCCCCCGGGGGACAGATTAATGAGCAGTTCTTC. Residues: CAPGGQINEQFF.

This CDR3 reads CATGQRYNEQFF. In DNA, the CDR3 is TGTGCCACGGGACAGCGATACAATGAGCAGTTCTTC. The rearrangement links TRBV6-1 to TRBJ2-1, with 7 bases matching TRBD1. Trimming cost V 10 bases and J 4 bases; bases outside gene matches: 4. Germline CDR1 reads MNHNS; CDR2 reads SASEGT. This CDR3 contains 12 residues.

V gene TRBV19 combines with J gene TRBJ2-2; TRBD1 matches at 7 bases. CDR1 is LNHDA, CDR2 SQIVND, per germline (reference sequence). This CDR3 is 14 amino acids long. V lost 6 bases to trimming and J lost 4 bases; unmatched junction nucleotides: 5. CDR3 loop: CASSQGTATGELFF. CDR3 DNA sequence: TGTGCCAGTAGCCAGGGGACAGCCACCGGGGAGCTGTTTTTT.

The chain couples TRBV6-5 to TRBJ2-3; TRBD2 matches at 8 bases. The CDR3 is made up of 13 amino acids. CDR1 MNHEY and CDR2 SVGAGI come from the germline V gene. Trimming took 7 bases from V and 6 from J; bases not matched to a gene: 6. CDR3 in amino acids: CASKGLEEDTQYF. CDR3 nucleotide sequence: TGTGCCAGCAAGGGACTAGAAGAGGATACGCAGTATTTT.

Written as DNA, the CDR3 is TGTGCCAGCAGCGTAGCCTCTAATGAAAAACTGTTTTTT. Translation: CASSVASNEKLFF. V usage is TRBV9 and J usage is TRBJ1-4; D unresolved. V was trimmed by 0 bases and J by 3 bases, leaving 3 bases between them. The germline CDR1 and CDR2 sequences are SGDLS and YYNGEE. This CDR3 has 13 residues.

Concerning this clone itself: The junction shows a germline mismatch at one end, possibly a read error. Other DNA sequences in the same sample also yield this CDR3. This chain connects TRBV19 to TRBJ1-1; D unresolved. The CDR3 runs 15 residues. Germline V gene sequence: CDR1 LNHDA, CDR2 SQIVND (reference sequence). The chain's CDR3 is CASSIGGSGSTEAFF. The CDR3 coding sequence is TGCGCCAGTAGTATAGGCGGGAGTGGTAGCACTGAAGCTTTCTTT.

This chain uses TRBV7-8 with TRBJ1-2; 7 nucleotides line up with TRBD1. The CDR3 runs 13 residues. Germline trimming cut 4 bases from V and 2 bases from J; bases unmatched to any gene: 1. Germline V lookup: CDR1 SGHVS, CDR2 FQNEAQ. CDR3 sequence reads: CASSSGQNYGYTF. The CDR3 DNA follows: TGTGCCAGCAGCTCGGGACAGAACTATGGCTACACCTTC.